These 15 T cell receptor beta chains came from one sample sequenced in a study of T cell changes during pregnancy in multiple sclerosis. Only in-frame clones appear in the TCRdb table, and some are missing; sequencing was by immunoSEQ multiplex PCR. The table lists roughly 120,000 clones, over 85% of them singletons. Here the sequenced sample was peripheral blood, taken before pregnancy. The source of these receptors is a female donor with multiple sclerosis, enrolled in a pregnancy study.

The DNA for the CDR3 is TGTGCCAGTAGTTTGGGACAGGGATGGTATGAAAAACTGTTTTTT. Protein: CASSLGQGWYEKLFF. The chain uses TRBV19 and TRBJ1-4; 9 positions match TRBD1. Germline lookup yields CDR1 LNHDA and CDR2 SQIVND (reference sequence). The junction had 7 bases not matched to a gene; V was cut back by 5 bases and J by 6 bases. The CDR3 sequence is 15 residues long.

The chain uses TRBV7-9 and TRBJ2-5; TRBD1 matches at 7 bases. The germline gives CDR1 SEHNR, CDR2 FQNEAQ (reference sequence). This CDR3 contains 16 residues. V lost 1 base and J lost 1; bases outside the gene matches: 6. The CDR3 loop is CASSLGSRGIQETQYF. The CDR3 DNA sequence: TGTGCCAGCAGCTTAGGTTCCAGGGGGATCCAAGAGACCCAGTACTTC.

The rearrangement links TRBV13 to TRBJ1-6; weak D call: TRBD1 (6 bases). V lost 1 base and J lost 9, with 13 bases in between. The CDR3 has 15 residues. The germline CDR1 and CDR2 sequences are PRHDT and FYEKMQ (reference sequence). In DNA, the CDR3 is TGTGCCAGCAGCTTAGCCGGGACAAAAACTTCACCCCTCCACTTT. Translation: CASSLAGTKTSPLHF.

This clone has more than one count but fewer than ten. The CDR3 protein is CASSVPGDNSNQPQHF. The CDR3 nucleotides read TGCGCCAGCAGTGTGCCCGGGGACAATAGCAATCAGCCCCAGCATTTT. The rearrangement joins TRBV10-1 to TRBJ1-5; possibly TRBD1 for D (6 bases). The CDR3 extends over 16 amino acids. V was pared by 4 bases and J by 0 bases, with 13 bases between. Per germline, CDR1 WNHNN and CDR2 SYGVQD (reference sequence).

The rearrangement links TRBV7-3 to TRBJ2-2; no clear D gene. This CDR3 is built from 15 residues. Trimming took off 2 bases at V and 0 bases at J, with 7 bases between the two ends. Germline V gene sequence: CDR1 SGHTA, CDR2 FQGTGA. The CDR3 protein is CASSLRRANTGELFF. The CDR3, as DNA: TGTGCCAGCAGCTTACGGAGAGCGAACACCGGGGAGCTGTTTTTT.

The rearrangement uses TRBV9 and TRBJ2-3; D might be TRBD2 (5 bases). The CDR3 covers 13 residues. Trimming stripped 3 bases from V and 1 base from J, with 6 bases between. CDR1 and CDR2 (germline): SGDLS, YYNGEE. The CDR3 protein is CASSGGGTDTQYF. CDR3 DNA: TGTGCCAGCAGCGGGGGAGGCACAGATACGCAGTATTTT.

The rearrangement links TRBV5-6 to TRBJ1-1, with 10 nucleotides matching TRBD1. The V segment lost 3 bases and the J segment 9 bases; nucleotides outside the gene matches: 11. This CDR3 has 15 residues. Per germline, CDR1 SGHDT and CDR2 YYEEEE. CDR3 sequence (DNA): TGTGCCAGCAGCTCCCTGACAGGGGGCGCGTGGAAAGCTTTCTTT. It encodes CASSSLTGGAWKAFF.

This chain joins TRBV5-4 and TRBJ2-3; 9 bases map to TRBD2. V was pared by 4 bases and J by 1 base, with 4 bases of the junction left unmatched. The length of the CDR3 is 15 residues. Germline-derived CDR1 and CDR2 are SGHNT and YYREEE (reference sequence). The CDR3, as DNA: TGTGCCAGCAGCCCCGGCGGGGGGGGCACAGATACGCAGTATTTT. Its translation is CASSPGGGGTDTQYF.

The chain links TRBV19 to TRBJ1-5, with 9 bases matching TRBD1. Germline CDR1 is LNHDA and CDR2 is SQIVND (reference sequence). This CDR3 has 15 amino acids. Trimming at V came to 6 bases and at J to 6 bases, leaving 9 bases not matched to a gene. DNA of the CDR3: TGTGCCAGTAGCCACCCGGGACAGGGCGGTCAGCCCCAGCATTTT. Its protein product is CASSHPGQGGQPQHF.

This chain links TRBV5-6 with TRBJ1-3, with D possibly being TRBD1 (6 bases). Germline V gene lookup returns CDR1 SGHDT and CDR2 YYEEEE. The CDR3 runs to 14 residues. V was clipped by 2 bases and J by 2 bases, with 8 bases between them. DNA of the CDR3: TGTGCCAGCAGCTTTGGACAGCCTGGAAACACCATATATTTT. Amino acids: CASSFGQPGNTIYF.

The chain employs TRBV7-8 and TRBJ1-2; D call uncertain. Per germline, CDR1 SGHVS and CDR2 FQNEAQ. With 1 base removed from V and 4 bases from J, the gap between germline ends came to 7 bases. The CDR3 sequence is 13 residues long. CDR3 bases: TGTGCCAGCAGCTTAGAGCCGGTCTATGGCTACACCTTC. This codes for CASSLEPVYGYTF.

CDR3 DNA sequence: TGTGCCAGCAGCCTCGGGGGGGCCTCCAATGAGCAGTTCTTC. Residues: CASSLGGASNEQFF. The V and J genes are TRBV7-8 and TRBJ2-1, with 8 bases identical to TRBD2. The CDR3 is 14 amino acids. V trimming: 5 bases; J trimming: 6 bases; junction bases outside the gene matches: 6. CDR1 and CDR2 from the germline V gene are SGHVS and FQNEAQ.

DNA for the CDR3: TGTGCCAGCAGGGCCCTAACAGCGGGGCCCCAGCATTTT. Amino acids: CASRALTAGPQHF. V gene TRBV6-1 combines with J gene TRBJ1-5; no firm D call. With 6 bases removed from V and 9 bases from J, the gap between germline ends came to 15 bases. This CDR3 has 13 residues. CDR1 and CDR2 from the germline V gene are MNHNS and SASEGT.

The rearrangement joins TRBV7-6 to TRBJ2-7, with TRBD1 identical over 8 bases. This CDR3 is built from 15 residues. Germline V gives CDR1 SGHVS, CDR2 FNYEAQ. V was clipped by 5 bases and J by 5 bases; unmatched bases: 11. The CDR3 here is CASSASGQGPHEQYF. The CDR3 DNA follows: TGTGCCAGCAGCGCCTCCGGACAGGGCCCCCACGAGCAGTACTTC.

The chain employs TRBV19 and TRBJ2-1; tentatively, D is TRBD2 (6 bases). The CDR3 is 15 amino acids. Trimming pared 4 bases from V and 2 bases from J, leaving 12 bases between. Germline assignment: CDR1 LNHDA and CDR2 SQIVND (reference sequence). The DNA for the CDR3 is TGTGCCAGTAGTACCACTAGCAGAACCTACAATGAGCAGTTCTTC. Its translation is CASSTTSRTYNEQFF.